The 32 T cell receptor beta chains listed next were all sequenced from one sample in a study of vaccination effects on CD4 cells after COVID-19. Expansion of antigen-specific CD4+ T cells with viral peptide pools was carried out by the ViraFEST assay before sequencing. CD4+ T cell isolation took place after approximately 11 days of culture. These TCRs are of unknown antigen specificity. Clones were sequenced by immunoSEQ multiplex PCR, and TCRdb holds only the in-frame ones, with some missing. The table includes roughly 50,000 clones, roughly 80% detected once. Sample: CD4+ T cells from PBMCs cultured with HCoV-229E spike peptides, taken before COVID-19 vaccination. Receptor source: a human donor who received a COVID-19 vaccine.

V and J are TRBV19 and TRBJ1-3, with D possibly TRBD1 on 6 matching bases. Trimming took 5 bases from V and 4 from J, leaving 9 bases between them. Germline assignment: CDR1 LNHDA and CDR2 SQIVND (reference sequence). The CDR3 runs 13 residues. CDR3 region: CASSGTSGNTIYF. The DNA of the CDR3 is TGTGCCAGTAGTGGGACATCAGGAAACACCATATATTTT.

The chain employs TRBV7-9 and TRBJ2-5; D tentatively fits TRBD1 or TRBD2 (5 bases each). There are 16 residues in the CDR3. V lost 4 bases to trimming and J lost 5 bases, with 20 bases between them. Per the germline V gene, CDR1 is SEHNR and CDR2 is FQNEAQ (reference sequence). CDR3 sequence reads: CASSSFRDRGEETQYF. CDR3 in DNA: TGTGCCAGCAGCTCATTCCGGGACCGAGGGGAGGAGACCCAGTACTTC.

The chain carries TRBV5-6 and TRBJ2-1; perhaps TRBD2 as D (5 bases). Germline CDR1 reads SGHDT; CDR2 reads YYEEEE. V lost 6 bases and J 4 bases, leaving 17 bases between the germline ends. This CDR3 has 15 residues. The CDR3 DNA reads as TGTGCCAGCAACCTCGGACTCGCCGGTTACAATGAGCAGTTCTTC. This gives the protein CASNLGLAGYNEQFF.

The rearrangement joins TRBV21-1 to TRBJ2-7; the table's D call TRBD1 went unverified against the DNA. TRBV21-1 is a documented pseudogene. The CDR3 has 16 residues. CDR3 protein: CASSKEEQTGSYEQYV. CDR3 nucleotide sequence: TGTGCCAGCAGCAAAGAGGAACAGACCGGCTCCTACGAGCAGTACGTC.

This chain connects TRBV7-9 to TRBJ2-2; 9 bases fit TRBD1. The V gene's germline CDR1 is SEHNR and CDR2 FQNEAQ (reference sequence). Germline trimming cut 3 bases from V and 5 bases from J; bases unmatched to any gene: 7. The CDR3 extends over 16 amino acids. CDR3 bases: TGTGCCAGCAGCTTCGGGGGACAGGGAGGGACCGGGGAGCTGTTTTTT. Protein product: CASSFGGQGGTGELFF.

The V and J genes are TRBV28 and TRBJ1-6; no reliable D call. The CDR3 covers 13 residues. Germline assignment: CDR1 MDHEN and CDR2 SYDVKM. V was pared by 2 bases and J by 7 bases, with 6 bases between. The chain's CDR3 is CASSLDPNSPLHF. Written as DNA, the CDR3 is TGTGCCAGCAGTTTAGACCCGAATTCACCCCTCCACTTT.

The V call is TRBV18, the J call TRBJ1-2; TRBD1 agrees at 7 bases. Germline CDR1 reads KGHSH; CDR2 reads LQKENI. The CDR3 consists of 17 residues. Unmatched junction bases numbered 20, after V lost 6 bases and J lost 7 bases. As DNA, the CDR3 is TGTGCCAGCTCCTGGCGTGGCCCGACAGGGTTCGGCGGTGGCTACACCTTC. Protein sequence: CASSWRGPTGFGGGYTF.

The rearrangement joins TRBV19 to TRBJ1-4; no clear D. The CDR3 has 14 amino acids. Per the germline V gene, CDR1 is LNHDA and CDR2 is SQIVND (reference sequence). Trimming stripped 6 bases from V and 3 bases from J, with 11 bases between. CDR3 sequence (DNA): TGTGCCAGTAGACCTCGGGGATCTAATGAAAAACTGTTTTTT. This codes for CASRPRGSNEKLFF.

A few counts support this clone. The rearrangement links TRBV14 to TRBJ2-2; 7 bases match TRBD2. This CDR3 has 17 residues. Germline assignment: CDR1 SGHDN and CDR2 FVKESK. V lost 1 base and J lost 0; bases outside the gene matches: 5. CDR3 in amino acids: CASSQGGGTSNTGELFF. The CDR3 nucleotides are TGTGCCAGCAGCCAAGGGGGGGGGACGTCGAACACCGGGGAGCTGTTTTTT. Based on the CDR3 plus reference TRBV14 and TRBJ2-2, the full variable domain is EAGVTQFPSHSVIEKGQTVTLRCDPISGHDNLYWYRRVMGKEIKFLLHFVKESKQDESGMPNNRFLAERTGGTYSTLKVQPAELEDSGVYFCASSQGGGTSNTGELFFGEGSRLTVL.

The chain joins TRBV25-1 to TRBJ1-4, with 8 bases that match TRBD1. CDR3 length equals 15 residues. Looked up from germline, CDR1 is MGHDK and CDR2 is SYGVNS. J was trimmed by 0 bases and V by 8 bases; bases with no gene match: 5. The CDR3 is CASRDRGATNEKLFF. In nucleotides, the CDR3 is TGTGCCAGCCGAGACAGGGGTGCAACTAATGAAAAACTGTTTTTT.

This clone has just a few counts. V gene TRBV19 combines with J gene TRBJ1-5, with a weak D call TRBD1 (6 bases). The CDR3 contains 20 residues. From germline, CDR1 is LNHDA and CDR2 SQIVND (reference sequence). Trimming pared 3 bases from V and 3 bases from J, leaving 27 bases between. CDR3 amino acids: CASSIGWAGVGGPINQPQHF. The CDR3 DNA sequence: TGTGCCAGTAGTATTGGTTGGGCAGGGGTAGGTGGGCCGATCAATCAGCCCCAGCATTTT. The full variable domain, its missing parts supplied by reference TRBV19 and TRBJ1-5, is DGGITQSPKYLFRKEGQNVTLSCEQNLNHDAMYWYRQDPGQGLRLIYYSQIVNDFQKGDIAEGYSVSREKKESFPLTVTSAQKNPTAFYLCASSIGWAGVGGPINQPQHFGDGTRLSIL.

V is TRBV5-4 and J is TRBJ1-1; D is ambiguous. Germline assignment: CDR1 SGHNT and CDR2 YYREEE (reference sequence). This CDR3 has 13 amino acids. Between the trimmed V and J ends, which lost 4 bases and 3 bases, there was a span of 10 bases. DNA of the CDR3: TGTGCCAGCAGCCGACATCTAGACACTGAAGCTTTCTTT. Translation: CASSRHLDTEAFF.

This chain uses TRBV5-1 with TRBJ2-5; TRBD2 might be the D (5 bases). CDR3 length equals 16 residues. V was shortened by 4 bases and J by 2 bases, with 18 bases between the two germline ends. CDR1 is SGHRS and CDR2 is YFSETQ in the germline V gene. CDR3 nucleotide sequence: TGCGCCAGCAGCCCGGCAGCGCGGGCGATACAAGAGACCCAGTACTTC. Translating it yields CASSPAARAIQETQYF.

The table lists this clone with a count of one. CDR3 bases: TGTGCCAGCACCGAACGCGCAAGGGGAGACTATGGCTACACCTTC. Protein: CASTERARGDYGYTF. This chain links TRBV4-2 with TRBJ1-2; D possibly corresponds to TRBD1 (5 bases). The CDR3 covers 15 residues. Germline CDR1 reads LGHNA; CDR2 reads YNFKEQ. Trimming pared 7 bases from V and 3 bases from J, leaving 18 bases between.

The V and J genes are TRBV6-4 and TRBJ1-2, with 9 bases matching TRBD1. The CDR3 contains 15 residues. Trimming cost V 6 bases and J 8 bases; bases outside gene matches: 13. Germline values: CDR1 MRHNA, CDR2 SNTAGT. CDR3 loop: CASRITSGQGSGYTF. CDR3 coding DNA: TGTGCCAGCAGAATAACGTCGGGACAGGGTAGCGGCTACACCTTC.

The gene calls are TRBV9 and TRBJ2-1; D is perhaps TRBD1 (6 bases). In germline, CDR1 is SGDLS, CDR2 YYNGEE. The V gene lost 3 bases and the J gene lost 0 bases, with 10 bases spanning the gap. This CDR3 spans 15 amino acids. The CDR3 reads CASSADRSSYNEQFF. The CDR3 nucleotides are TGTGCCAGCAGCGCTGACAGGAGCTCCTACAATGAGCAGTTCTTC.

This clone was counted once. This sequence joins TRBV7-2 and TRBJ2-6, with D perhaps TRBD1 or TRBD2 (5 bases each). CDR1 is SGHTA and CDR2 is FQGNSA in the germline V gene. The CDR3 spans 15 residues. The V gene lost 4 bases and the J gene lost 0 bases, with 7 bases spanning the gap. The CDR3 loop is CASSSGSSGANVLTF. The CDR3 DNA is TGTGCCAGCAGCTCAGGGAGCTCTGGGGCCAACGTCCTGACTTTC.

This chain connects TRBV2 to TRBJ2-5; no definite D call. Germline CDR1 is SNHLY and CDR2 is FYNNEI. V was cut by 4 bases and J by 4 bases, with 4 bases left in between. The CDR3 extends over 11 amino acids. CDR3 residues: CASSVGETQYF. CDR3 nucleotide sequence: TGTGCCAGCAGTGTTGGAGAGACCCAGTACTTC.

The gene calls are TRBV19 and TRBJ1-5; D unresolved. Trimming pared 8 bases from V and 3 bases from J, leaving 8 bases between. CDR1 and CDR2 (germline): LNHDA, SQIVND (reference sequence). The CDR3 contains 12 residues. In nucleotides, the CDR3 is TGTGCCAGTGGGCCTCCCAATCAGCCCCAGCATTTT. Protein product: CASGPPNQPQHF.

This clone was detected only a few times. The chain couples TRBV11-3 to TRBJ2-3; unclear D gene. Trimming pared 0 bases from V and 3 bases from J, leaving 1 base between. The CDR3 totals 12 residues. Germline V gene data show CDR1 as SGHNT and CDR2 as YENEEA. CDR3 in DNA: TGTGCCAGCAGCTTAGAGACAGATACGCAGTATTTT. Its protein product is CASSLETDTQYF. Complete variable domain (other parts from reference TRBV11-3 and TRBJ2-3): EAGVVQSPRYKIIEKKQPVAFWCNPISGHNTLYWYLQNLGQGPELLIRYENEEAVDDSQLPKDRFSAERLKGVDSTLKIQPAELGDSAVYLCASSLETDTQYFGPGTRLTVL.

The CDR3 region is CASRSTGSYFQPQHF. The CDR3 region has the DNA TGTGCCAGCAGATCCACAGGTAGTTACTTTCAGCCCCAGCATTTT. The rearrangement uses TRBV6-6 and TRBJ1-5; D is perhaps TRBD1 (5 bases). V was trimmed by 6 bases and J by 6 bases, leaving 18 bases between them. The CDR3 has 15 residues. CDR1 and CDR2 from the germline V gene are MNHNY and SVGAGI (reference sequence).

The chain uses TRBV5-1 and TRBJ2-3; the match to TRBD1 covers 10 bases. V was clipped by 4 bases and J by 3 bases; unmatched bases: 8. CDR3 length: 16 amino acids. The germline CDR1 and CDR2 sequences are SGHRS and YFSETQ. The CDR3 protein is CASSPADRGLTDTQYF. CDR3 sequence (DNA): TGCGCCAGCAGCCCGGCAGACAGGGGGCTGACAGATACGCAGTATTTT.

The genes are TRBV24-1 and TRBJ1-3, with TRBD1 as a possible D gene (5 bases). Germline V gives CDR1 KGHDR, CDR2 SFDVKD. V was cut by 4 bases and J by 2 bases, with 5 bases left in between. The CDR3 sequence is 13 residues long. The CDR3 loop is CATSEGAGNTIYF. The CDR3 DNA is TGTGCCACCAGTGAGGGGGCTGGAAACACCATATATTTT.

This clone was counted a single time. V is TRBV7-3 and J is TRBJ2-5, with D perhaps being TRBD1 or TRBD2 (6 bases each). V gave up 2 bases and J gave up 5 bases, with 9 bases separating them. The CDR3 has 13 amino acids. Looked up from germline, CDR1 is SGHTA and CDR2 is FQGTGA. The CDR3 loop reads CASSLRGGETQYF. CDR3 in DNA: TGTGCCAGCAGCTTACGAGGGGGGGAGACCCAGTACTTC.

The chain has TRBV6-5 and TRBJ1-2, with no clear D. The V end was cut by 6 bases, the J end by 8 bases, with 16 bases between. Germline CDR1 reads MNHEY; CDR2 reads SVGAGI. This CDR3 has 13 residues. CDR3: CASSPGTALGYTF. CDR3 coding DNA: TGTGCCAGCAGCCCCGGTACTGCTCTGGGCTACACCTTC.

A few counts support this clone. The chain combines TRBV6-5 with TRBJ1-5, with 7 bases that match TRBD1. The CDR3 is 14 residues long. Germline loops: CDR1 MNHEY, CDR2 SVGAGI. Losses at the gene ends were 8 bases for V and 3 bases for J; bases not matched to a gene: 7. The CDR3 DNA follows: TGTGCCAGCGGGAAACAGGGGTCCAATCAGCCCCAGCATTTT. Its translation is CASGKQGSNQPQHF.

The chain couples TRBV24-1 to TRBJ1-2; 7 bases agree with TRBD1. Germline V CDR1 and CDR2: KGHDR, SFDVKD. The CDR3 is made up of 14 amino acids. V trimming: 4 bases; J trimming: 4 bases; junction bases outside the gene matches: 5. Here the CDR3 reads CATSDRGQFYGYTF. CDR3 sequence (DNA): TGTGCCACCAGTGACCGGGGACAGTTCTATGGCTACACCTTC.

This clone has a handful of counts. The gene calls are TRBV3-1 (or the pseudogene TRBV3-2) and TRBJ2-1; D is possibly TRBD2 (7 bases). The CDR3 sequence is 17 residues long. Trimming removed 0 bases from V and 8 bases from J, with 20 bases in between. Germline V gene sequence: CDR1 LGHDT, CDR2 YNNKEL (reference sequence). This chain's CDR3 is CASSQDPAGARRDEQFF. CDR3 nucleotides: TGTGCCAGCAGCCAAGATCCGGCGGGGGCCCGTCGGGATGAGCAGTTCTTC.

The chain links TRBV9 to TRBJ2-1; 7 positions agree with TRBD1. J lost 4 bases, V lost 2 bases, and 6 bases had no gene match. This CDR3 is built from 15 residues. CDR1 and CDR2 (germline): SGDLS, YYNGEE. Written as DNA, the CDR3 is TGTGCCAGCAGCGTGTCCGGGACAGCGTACAATGAGCAGTTCTTC. It is translated as CASSVSGTAYNEQFF.

The chain couples TRBV6-1 to TRBJ1-4; TRBD1 might be the D (5 bases). Looked up from germline, CDR1 is MNHNS and CDR2 is SASEGT. The CDR3 consists of 16 residues. V dropped 1 base and J dropped 2 bases, with 11 bases sitting between them. The CDR3 DNA reads as TGTGCCAGCAGTGAAGGGGGCTCAAGGACTAATGAAAAACTGTTTTTT. Protein sequence: CASSEGGSRTNEKLFF.

The chain joins TRBV7-2 to TRBJ2-5; D is uncertain. This CDR3 contains 16 residues. Germline V lookup: CDR1 SGHTA, CDR2 FQGNSA. V gave up 4 bases and J gave up 2 bases, with 17 bases separating them. CDR3 in amino acids: CASSSRPLTAQETQYF. The CDR3 DNA is TGTGCCAGCAGCTCACGGCCCTTAACGGCGCAAGAGACCCAGTACTTC.

This chain links TRBV10-3 with TRBJ2-1; the match to TRBD2 covers 7 bases. The CDR3 has 15 residues. Per germline, CDR1 ENHRY and CDR2 SYGVKD. V lost 8 bases to trimming and J lost 2 bases; unmatched junction nucleotides: 9. For the CDR3, the DNA is TGTGCCATCGCCGATGCCCGGGGGGCCTACAATGAGCAGTTCTTC. Encoded protein: CAIADARGAYNEQFF.